The present entry profiles one TCR beta chain with its context. Its antigen is unidentified. Looked up from germline, CDR1 is SGHRS and CDR2 is YFSETQ. This CDR3 comprises 15 residues. The data originate from a study of cytomegalovirus exposure and HLA in healthy donors. Study-wide results and limits: It was about 150 TCR beta chains that were listed as cytomegalovirus-associated. HLA restriction was apparent for most CMV-associated TCR beta chains in a later analysis.

Primers included in the PCR were 60 Vbeta and 13 Jbeta primers. Generated by immunoSEQ multiplex PCR, the TCRdb table keeps only in-frame clones and is missing some. Found here are around 190,000 clones, 83% of them singletons; the top ten hold more than 1.5%. This chain links TRBV5-1 with TRBJ2-5, with D possibly TRBD2 on 6 matching bases. The J call could be wrong; TRBJ2-7 is a better fit for the DNA end. This receptor was identified in a man aged 40-50 years in good health and CMV-seropositive. Input material: PBMCs. In DNA form, the CDR3 reads TGCGCCAGCAGGGGTTCGTTGGGAGGCCCTTACGAGCAGTACTTC. Translated, it gives CASRGSLGGPYEQYF.